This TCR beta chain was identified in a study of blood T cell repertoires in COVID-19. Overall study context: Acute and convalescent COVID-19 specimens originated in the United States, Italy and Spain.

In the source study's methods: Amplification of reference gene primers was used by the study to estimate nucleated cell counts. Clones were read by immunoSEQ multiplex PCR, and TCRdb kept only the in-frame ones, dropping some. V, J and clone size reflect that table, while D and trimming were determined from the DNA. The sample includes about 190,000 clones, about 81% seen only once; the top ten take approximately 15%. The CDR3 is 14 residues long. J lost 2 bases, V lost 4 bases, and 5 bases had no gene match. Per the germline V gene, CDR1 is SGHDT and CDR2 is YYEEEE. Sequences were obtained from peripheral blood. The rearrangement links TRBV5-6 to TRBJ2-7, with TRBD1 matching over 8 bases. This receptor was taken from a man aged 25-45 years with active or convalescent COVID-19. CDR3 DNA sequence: TGTGCCAGCAGCGGCGCGACAGGGGCCTACGAGCAGTACGTC. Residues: CASSGATGAYEQYV.